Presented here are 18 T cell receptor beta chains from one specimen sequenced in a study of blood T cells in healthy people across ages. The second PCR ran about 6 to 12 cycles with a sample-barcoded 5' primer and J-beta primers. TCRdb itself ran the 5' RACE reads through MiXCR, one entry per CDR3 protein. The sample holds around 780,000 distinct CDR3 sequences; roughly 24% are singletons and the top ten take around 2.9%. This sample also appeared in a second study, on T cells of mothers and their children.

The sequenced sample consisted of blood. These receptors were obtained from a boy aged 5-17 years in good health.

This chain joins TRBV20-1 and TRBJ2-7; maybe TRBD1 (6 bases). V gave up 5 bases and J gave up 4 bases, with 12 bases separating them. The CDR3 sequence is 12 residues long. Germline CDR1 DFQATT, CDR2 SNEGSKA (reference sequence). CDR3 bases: TGCAGTGCTGAGGGCAGGGGATACGAGCAGTACTTC. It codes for CSAEGRGYEQYF.

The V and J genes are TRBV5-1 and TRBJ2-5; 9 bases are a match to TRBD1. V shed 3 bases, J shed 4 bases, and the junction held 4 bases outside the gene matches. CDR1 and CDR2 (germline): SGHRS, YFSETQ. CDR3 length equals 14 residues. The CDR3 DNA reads TGCGCCAGCAGCTCAGGACAGGGGATAGAGACCCAGTACTTC. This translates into CASSSGQGIETQYF.

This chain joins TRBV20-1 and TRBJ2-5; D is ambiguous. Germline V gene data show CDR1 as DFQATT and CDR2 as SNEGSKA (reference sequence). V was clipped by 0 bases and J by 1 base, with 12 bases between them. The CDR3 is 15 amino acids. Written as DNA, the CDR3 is TGCAGTGCTAGAGATATGAAGATATTCCAAGAGACCCAGTACTTC. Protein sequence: CSARDMKIFQETQYF.

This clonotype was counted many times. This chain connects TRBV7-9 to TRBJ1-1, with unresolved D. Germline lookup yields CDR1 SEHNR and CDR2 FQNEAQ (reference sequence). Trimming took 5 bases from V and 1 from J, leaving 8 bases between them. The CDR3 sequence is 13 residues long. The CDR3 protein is CASSQRANTEAFF. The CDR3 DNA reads TGTGCCAGCAGCCAGAGGGCGAACACTGAAGCTTTCTTT.

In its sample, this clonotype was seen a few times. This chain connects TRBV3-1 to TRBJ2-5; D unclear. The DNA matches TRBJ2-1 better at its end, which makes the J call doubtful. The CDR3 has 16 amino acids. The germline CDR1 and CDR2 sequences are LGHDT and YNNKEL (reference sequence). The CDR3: CASSQQTRLGQNEQFF. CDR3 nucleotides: TGTGCCAGCAGCCAGCAAACGAGACTCGGCCAGAATGAGCAGTTCTTC.

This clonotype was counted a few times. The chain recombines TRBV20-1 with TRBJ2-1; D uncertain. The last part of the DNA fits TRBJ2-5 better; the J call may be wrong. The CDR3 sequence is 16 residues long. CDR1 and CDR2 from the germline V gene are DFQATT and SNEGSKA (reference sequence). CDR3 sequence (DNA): TGCAGTGCTACCCCAAAACGGGCAGAATCCCAAGAGACCCAGTACTTC. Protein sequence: CSATPKRAESQETQYF.

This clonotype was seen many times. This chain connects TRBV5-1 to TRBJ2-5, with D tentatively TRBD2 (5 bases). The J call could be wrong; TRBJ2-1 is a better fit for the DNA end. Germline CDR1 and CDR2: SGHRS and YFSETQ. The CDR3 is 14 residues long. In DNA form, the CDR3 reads TGCGCCAGCAGTCTAATCAGCGGTGACAATGAGCAGTTCTTC. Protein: CASSLISGDNEQFF.

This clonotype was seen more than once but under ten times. CDR3 loop: CSVGTGDSYEQYF. CDR3 bases: TGCAGCGTGGGGACAGGGGACTCCTACGAGCAGTACTTC. The chain recombines TRBV29-1 with TRBJ2-7, with TRBD1 matching over 10 bases. V trimming: 6 bases; J trimming: 0 bases; junction bases outside the gene matches: 2. The germline CDR1 and CDR2 sequences are SQVTM and ANQGSEA. The CDR3 spans 13 residues.

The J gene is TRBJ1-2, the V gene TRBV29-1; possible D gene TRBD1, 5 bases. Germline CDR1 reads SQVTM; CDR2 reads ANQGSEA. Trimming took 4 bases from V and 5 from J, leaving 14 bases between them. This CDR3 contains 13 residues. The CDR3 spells CSVGLGLEYGYTF. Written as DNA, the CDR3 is TGCAGCGTTGGACTGGGGCTGGAGTATGGCTACACCTTC.

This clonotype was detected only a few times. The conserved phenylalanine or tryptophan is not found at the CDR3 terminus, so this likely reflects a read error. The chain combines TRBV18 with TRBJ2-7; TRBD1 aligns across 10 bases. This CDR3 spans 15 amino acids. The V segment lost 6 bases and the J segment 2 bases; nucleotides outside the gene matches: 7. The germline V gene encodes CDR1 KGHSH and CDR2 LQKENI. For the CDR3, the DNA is TGTGCCAGCTCGCCAACCGGGACAGGGGCCTACGAGCAGTACCTC. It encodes CASSPTGTGAYEQYL.

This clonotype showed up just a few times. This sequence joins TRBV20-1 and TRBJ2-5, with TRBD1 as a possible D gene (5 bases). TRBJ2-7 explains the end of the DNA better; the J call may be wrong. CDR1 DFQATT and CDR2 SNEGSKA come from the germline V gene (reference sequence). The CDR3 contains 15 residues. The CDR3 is CSARSTESSSYEQYF. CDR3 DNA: TGCAGTGCTAGGTCGACAGAATCGAGCTCCTACGAGCAGTACTTC.

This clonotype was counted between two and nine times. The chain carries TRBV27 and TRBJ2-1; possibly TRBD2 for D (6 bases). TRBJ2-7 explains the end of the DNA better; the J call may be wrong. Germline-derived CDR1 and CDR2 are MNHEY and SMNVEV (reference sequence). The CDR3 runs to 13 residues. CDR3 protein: CASAQLGGYEQYF. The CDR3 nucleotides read TGTGCCAGCGCTCAGCTGGGGGGCTACGAGCAGTACTTC.

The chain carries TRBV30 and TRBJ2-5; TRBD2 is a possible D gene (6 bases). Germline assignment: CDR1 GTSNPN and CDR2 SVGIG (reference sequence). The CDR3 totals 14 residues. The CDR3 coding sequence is TGTGCTTTTGAGGTAGGAGGACTACAGGAGACCCAGTACTTC. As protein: CAFEVGGLQETQYF. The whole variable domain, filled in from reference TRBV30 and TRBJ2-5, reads SQTIHQWPATLVQPVGSPLSLECTVEGTSNPNLYWYRQAAGRGLQLLFYSVGIGQISSEVPQNLSASRPQDRQFILSSKKLLLSDSGFYLCAFEVGGLQETQYFGPGTRLLVL.

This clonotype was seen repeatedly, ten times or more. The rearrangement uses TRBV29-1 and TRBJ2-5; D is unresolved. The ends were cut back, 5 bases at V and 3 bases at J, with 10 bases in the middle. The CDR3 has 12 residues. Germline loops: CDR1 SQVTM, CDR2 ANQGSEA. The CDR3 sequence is CSVSPVEETQYF. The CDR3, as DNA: TGCAGCGTTAGTCCGGTCGAAGAGACCCAGTACTTC.

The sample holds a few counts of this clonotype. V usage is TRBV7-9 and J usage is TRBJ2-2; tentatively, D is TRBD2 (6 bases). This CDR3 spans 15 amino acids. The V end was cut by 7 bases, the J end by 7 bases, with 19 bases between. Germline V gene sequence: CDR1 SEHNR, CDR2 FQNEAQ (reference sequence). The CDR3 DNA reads TGTGCCAGCAACCTGCGGGATCCGGAAAACGGGGAGCTGTTTTTT. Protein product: CASNLRDPENGELFF.

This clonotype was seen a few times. CDR3 nucleotide sequence: TGTGCCAGCAGGAACAGGGAGGGGAATGAGCAGTTCTTC. Translated, it gives CASRNREGNEQFF. The chain couples TRBV6-1 to TRBJ2-1, with D maybe TRBD2 (7 bases). Germline V gene data show CDR1 as MNHNS and CDR2 as SASEGT. The CDR3 spans 13 residues. Trimming took 6 bases from V and 7 from J, leaving 13 bases between them.

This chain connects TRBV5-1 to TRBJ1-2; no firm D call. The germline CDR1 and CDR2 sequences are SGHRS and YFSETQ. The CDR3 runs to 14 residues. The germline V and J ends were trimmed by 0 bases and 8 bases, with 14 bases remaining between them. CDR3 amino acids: CASSLGSRGSGYTF. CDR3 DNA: TGCGCCAGCAGCTTGGGTAGCCGAGGGTCAGGCTACACCTTC.

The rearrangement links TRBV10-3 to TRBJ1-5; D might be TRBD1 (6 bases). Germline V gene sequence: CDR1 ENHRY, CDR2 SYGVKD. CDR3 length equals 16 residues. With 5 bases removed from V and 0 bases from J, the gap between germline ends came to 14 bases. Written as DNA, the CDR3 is TGTGCCATCAGTTCACGACAGGCCAATAGCAATCAGCCCCAGCATTTT. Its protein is CAISSRQANSNQPQHF.